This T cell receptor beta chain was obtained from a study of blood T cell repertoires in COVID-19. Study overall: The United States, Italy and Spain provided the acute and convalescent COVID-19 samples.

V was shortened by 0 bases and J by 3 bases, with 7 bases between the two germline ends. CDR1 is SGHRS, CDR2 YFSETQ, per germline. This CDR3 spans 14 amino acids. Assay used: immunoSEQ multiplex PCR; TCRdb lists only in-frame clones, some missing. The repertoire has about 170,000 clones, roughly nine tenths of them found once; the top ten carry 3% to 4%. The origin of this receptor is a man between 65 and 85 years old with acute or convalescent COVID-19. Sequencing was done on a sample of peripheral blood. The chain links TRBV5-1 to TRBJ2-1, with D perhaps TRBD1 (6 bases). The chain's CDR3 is CASSLGQDYNEQFF. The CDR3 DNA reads TGCGCCAGCAGCTTGGGACAGGACTACAATGAGCAGTTCTTC.